The 10 T cell receptor beta chains below were found in one sample sequenced in a study of cytomegalovirus exposure and HLA in healthy donors. The PCR used 60 Vbeta and 13 Jbeta primers. Generated by immunoSEQ multiplex PCR, the TCRdb table keeps only in-frame clones and is missing some. The sample consists of some 150,000 clones, 77% of them appearing once. The sequenced sample was PBMCs. Receptor source: a male donor in good health and CMV-seronegative.

This sequence joins TRBV2 and TRBJ1-3; D not resolved. The V gene lost 3 bases and the J gene lost 0 bases, with 9 bases spanning the gap. CDR1 is SNHLY and CDR2 is FYNNEI in the germline V gene. This CDR3 region has 15 residues. The CDR3 nucleotides read TGTGCCAGCAGTGAGAACAGCCACTCTGGAAACACCATATATTTT. Translating gives CASSENSHSGNTIYF.

V gene TRBV6-1 combines with J gene TRBJ1-3, with D possibly matching TRBD1 (6 bases). V lost 2 bases and J lost 0, with 14 bases in between. Per germline, CDR1 MNHNS and CDR2 SASEGT. The CDR3 is 17 residues long. The CDR3 coding sequence is TGTGCCAGCAGTGAAATGGACAGCCTTTCCTCTGGAAACACCATATATTTT. It is translated as CASSEMDSLSSGNTIYF.

The V and J genes are TRBV4-1 and TRBJ1-2; D remains unclear. CDR3 length: 15 amino acids. Per germline, CDR1 MGHRA and CDR2 YSYEKL. With 3 bases removed from V and 0 bases from J, the gap between germline ends came to 11 bases. DNA for the CDR3: TGCGCCAGCAGCCAGTTTGTTTCAACTAACTATGGCTACACCTTC. This sequence encodes CASSQFVSTNYGYTF.

V gene TRBV4-3 combines with J gene TRBJ2-2; 10 nucleotides align to TRBD2. The germline gives CDR1 LGHNA, CDR2 YSLEER. The CDR3 is 16 residues long. V lost 0 bases and J lost 3; bases outside the gene matches: 1. CDR3 residues: CASSQESGGDTGELFF. CDR3 DNA sequence: TGCGCCAGCAGCCAAGAAAGCGGGGGGGACACCGGGGAGCTGTTTTTT.

This clone was observed once. The V gene is TRBV2, the J gene TRBJ1-6, with TRBD1 as a possible D gene (5 bases). Trimming took off 4 bases at V and 6 bases at J, with 13 bases between the two ends. The CDR3 has 15 residues. The germline V gene encodes CDR1 SNHLY and CDR2 FYNNEI. CDR3 coding DNA: TGTGCCAGCAGTGCCGACAGAACCTTTAATTCACCCCTCCACTTT. This encodes CASSADRTFNSPLHF. Combining the CDR3 with reference TRBV2 and TRBJ1-6 gives the whole variable domain EPEVTQTPSHQVTQMGQEVILRCVPISNHLYFYWYRQILGQKVEFLVSFYNNEISEKSEIFDDQFSVERPDGSNFTLKIRSTKLEDSAMYFCASSADRTFNSPLHFGNGTRLTVT.

The genes are TRBV19 and TRBJ1-1; D is uncertain. Trimming cost V 3 bases and J 3 bases, with 11 bases left between them. Germline CDR1 is LNHDA and CDR2 is SQIVND (reference sequence). CDR3 size: 14 residues. The CDR3 DNA is TGTGCCAGTAGTATGATACTACCTTACACTGAAGCTTTCTTT. It specifies CASSMILPYTEAFF. Supplemented by reference TRBV19 and TRBJ1-1, the full variable domain reads DGGITQSPKYLFRKEGQNVTLSCEQNLNHDAMYWYRQDPGQGLRLIYYSQIVNDFQKGDIAEGYSVSREKKESFPLTVTSAQKNPTAFYLCASSMILPYTEAFFGQGTRLTVV.

V usage is TRBV18 and J usage is TRBJ1-1, with a tentative D call TRBD1 (5 bases). V was shortened by 3 bases and J by 0 bases, with 20 bases between the two germline ends. This CDR3 region has 18 residues. CDR1 is KGHSH and CDR2 is LQKENI in the germline V gene. The CDR3 is CASSPLRLIGQLNTEAFF. The CDR3 DNA reads as TGTGCCAGCTCACCTCTTCGTTTGATCGGACAACTGAACACTGAAGCTTTCTTT. The full variable domain, completed using reference TRBV18 and TRBJ1-1, is NAGVMQNPRHLVRRRGQEARLRCSPMKGHSHVYWYRQLPEEGLKFMVYLQKENIIDESGMPKERFSAEFPKEGPSILRIQQVVRGDSAAYFCASSPLRLIGQLNTEAFFGQGTRLTVV.

The chain is built from TRBV19 and TRBJ2-7, with 8 bases that match TRBD1. Germline V gene data show CDR1 as LNHDA and CDR2 as SQIVND (reference sequence). Unmatched junction bases numbered 14, after V lost 3 bases and J lost 1 base. There are 18 residues in the CDR3. CDR3 DNA: TGTGCCAGTAGTATGGGATTATGGGGTGGGACAGGATCCTACGAGCAGTACTTC. Residues: CASSMGLWGGTGSYEQYF.

The V and J genes are TRBV5-1 and TRBJ1-2; D unclear. Trimming removed 0 bases at V and 2 bases at J, with 5 bases between. This CDR3 comprises 13 residues. From germline, CDR1 is SGHRS and CDR2 YFSETQ. This CDR3 reads CASSLGANYGYTF. DNA for the CDR3: TGCGCCAGCAGCTTGGGGGCGAACTATGGCTACACCTTC. Based on the CDR3 plus reference TRBV5-1 and TRBJ1-2, the full variable domain is KAGVTQTPRYLIKTRGQQVTLSCSPISGHRSVSWYQQTPGQGLQFLFEYFSETQRNKGNFPGRFSGRQFSNSRSEMNVSTLELGDSALYLCASSLGANYGYTFGSGTRLTVV.

The chain employs TRBV7-3 and TRBJ2-3; D might be TRBD1 (6 bases). The V gene's germline CDR1 is SGHTA and CDR2 FQGTGA. The CDR3 is 13 amino acids. Trimming stripped 4 bases from V and 4 bases from J, with 9 bases between. The CDR3 protein is CASSSQGSDTQYF. As DNA, the CDR3 is TGTGCCAGCAGCTCGCAGGGGTCAGATACGCAGTATTTT. Drawing the rest from reference TRBV7-3 and TRBJ2-3, the complete variable domain is GAGVSQTPSNKVTEKGKYVELRCDPISGHTALYWYRQSLGQGPEFLIYFQGTGAADDSGLPNDRFFAVRPEGSVSTLKIQRTERGDSAVYLCASSSQGSDTQYFGPGTRLTVL.